Listed below are T cell receptor beta chains from one sample, sequenced in a study of cytomegalovirus exposure and HLA in healthy donors. The assay was immunoSEQ multiplex PCR, and TCRdb's table has in-frame clones only and misses some. The sample shows 40,000 to 55,000 clones, about three quarters of them seen only once. Sequencing input: PBMCs. These receptors came from a woman in her forties or fifties in good health and CMV-seronegative. CDR3s include the opening cysteine and the closing phenylalanine or tryptophan. The D gene is left open where the match is weak. The size of a clone is reported for some rows only, either as once, few or many, or as a class for expanded clones.

clone_size	j_call	d_call	v_call	cdr3_aa	cdr3_nt
NA	TRBJ2-5	NA	TRBV28	CASSSPYVGGETQYF	TGTGCCAGCAGTTCCCCCTATGTGGGCGGGGAGACCCAGTACTTC
NA	TRBJ2-3	TRBD1	TRBV28	CASRSGTGGWDTQYF	TGTGCCAGCAGGTCCGGGACAGGGGGCTGGGATACGCAGTATTTT
few	TRBJ1-1	NA	TRBV30	CAWTRTANTEAFF	TGTGCCTGGACCAGGACAGCGAACACTGAAGCTTTCTTT
few	TRBJ2-7	TRBD1	TRBV18	CASSPGQTYEQYF	TGTGCCAGCTCACCGGGACAGACCTACGAGCAGTACTTC
NA	TRBJ1-2	TRBD1	TRBV7-9	CASSEGTGISLADGYTF	TGTGCCAGCAGCGAGGGGACAGGGATATCCCTGGCCGATGGCTACACCTTC
NA	TRBJ1-5	NA	TRBV28	CASSPTLGGLEPQHF	TGTGCCAGCAGTCCTACGCTTGGGGGCCTTGAGCCCCAGCATTTT
NA	TRBJ1-2	TRBD1	TRBV28	CASRWTGVNYGYTF	TGTGCCAGCAGATGGACAGGGGTAAACTATGGCTACACCTTC
NA	TRBJ2-3	NA	TRBV30	CAWGLPSTFSSTDTQYF	TGTGCCTGGGGTCTCCCTTCGACATTTTCAAGCACAGATACGCAGTATTTT
few	TRBJ1-1	NA	TRBV10-1	CASTETGTENTEAFF	TGCGCCAGCACGGAAACCGGGACTGAGAACACTGAAGCTTTCTTT
NA	TRBJ1-4	TRBD1	TRBV10-3	CAISPGQGSEKLFF	TGTGCCATCAGTCCGGGACAGGGGAGCGAAAAACTGTTTTTT
once	TRBJ2-1	NA	TRBV18	CASSRTGGYSYNEQFF	TGTGCCAGCTCACGGACCGGAGGGTACTCCTACAATGAGCAGTTCTTC
NA	TRBJ1-1	NA	TRBV21-1	CASSNRPGTTTNTEAFF	TGTGCCAGCAGCAATAGACCAGGGACAACGACGAACACTGAAGCTTTCTTT
NA	TRBJ2-7	TRBD2	TRBV27	CASSSTGGGSYEQYF	TGTGCCAGCAGTTCGACCGGGGGGGGCTCCTACGAGCAGTACTTC
NA	TRBJ1-5	NA	TRBV11-2	CASSQGGDQPQHF	TGTGCCAGCAGTCAGGGAGGGGATCAGCCCCAGCATTTT
once	TRBJ2-7	NA	TRBV27	CASSFLQGHNSWYEQYF	TGTGCCAGCAGTTTCCTGCAGGGCCACAACTCCTGGTACGAGCAGTACTTC
NA	TRBJ2-7	TRBD2	TRBV5-1	CASSPRDYGYEQYF	TGCGCCAGCAGCCCCCGGGACTACGGCTACGAGCAGTACTTC
NA	TRBJ2-7	TRBD1	TRBV19	CATRTGTGMGEKYF	TGTGCCACTCGCACCGGGACAGGGATGGGCGAGAAGTACTTC
NA	TRBJ2-3	NA	TRBV5-6	CASSGPGGVSTDTQYF	TGTGCCAGCAGCGGTCCGGGGGGCGTAAGCACAGATACGCAGTATTTT
NA	TRBJ2-5	TRBD2	TRBV28	CASSSGGKETQYF	TGTGCCAGCAGCTCGGGAGGGAAAGAGACCCAGTACTTC
NA	TRBJ2-6	TRBD1	TRBV27	CASSRGQGVSGANVLTF	TGTGCCAGCAGTAGGGGACAGGGGGTTTCTGGGGCCAACGTCCTGACTTTC
NA	TRBJ2-2	NA	TRBV9	CASSVAFRESNTGELFF	TGTGCCAGCAGCGTAGCTTTCCGGGAGTCGAACACCGGGGAGCTGTTTTTT